These T cell receptor beta chains were read from a single sample in a study of cytomegalovirus exposure and HLA in healthy donors. TCRdb's copy holds only in-frame clones and misses some; the assay was immunoSEQ multiplex PCR. The sample totals 150,000 to 200,000 clones; its top ten clones hold around 0.8%. Sequences were obtained from PBMCs. Receptors were obtained from a woman between 18 and 29 years old in good health and CMV-seropositive. Each CDR3 is given with its conserved first and last residue. Each record gives: J gene, CDR3 length, V gene, D gene, CDR3 DNA, CDR3 protein. D genes are given only for firm matches.

TRBJ2-1,17,TRBV7-2,-,TGTGCCAGCAGCTTAGAACTGGACAGTGAGTCCTACAATGAGCAGTTCTTC,CASSLELDSESYNEQFF
TRBJ2-1,16,TRBV16,-,TGTGCCAGCAGCCAATCACTGGGCAGCTCCTACAATGAGCAGTTCTTC,CASSQSLGSSYNEQFF
TRBJ1-2,13,TRBV18,-,TGTGCCAGCTCACCAGACAGCGCAAATGGCTACACCTTC,CASSPDSANGYTF
TRBJ2-7,14,TRBV19,TRBD1,TGTGCCAGTAGTATCGACAGGGTGGCCCGCGAGCAGTACTTC,CASSIDRVAREQYF
TRBJ1-4,15,TRBV18,TRBD1,TGTGCCAGCTCACCACGGGACAGTAAAGGTGAAAAACTGTTTTTT,CASSPRDSKGEKLFF
TRBJ2-7,16,TRBV2,TRBD1,TGTGCCAGCAGAGCTCGTACTGGACAGGGGCTCTACGAGCAGTACTTC,CASRARTGQGLYEQYF
TRBJ2-1,15,TRBV19,TRBD1,TGTGCCAGTAGTTACGGGACAGGATCTTCCAATGAGCAGTTCTTC,CASSYGTGSSNEQFF
TRBJ2-1,15,TRBV2,TRBD2,TGTGCCAGCAGTCTTCGGGAGGGCCCGTTGGATGAGCAGTTCTTC,CASSLREGPLDEQFF
TRBJ2-3,16,TRBV6-4,TRBD2,TGTGCCAGCAGCTACGGGACTAGCGGGGGGACAGATACGCAGTATTTT,CASSYGTSGGTDTQYF
TRBJ1-1,12,TRBV7-2,-,TGTGCCAGCAGCTTAGCTACAACTAAAGCTTTCTTT,CASSLATTKAFF
TRBJ2-5,16,TRBV19,TRBD1,TGTGCCAGTAGTTCCTTCGGCAGGGGGTTGGGAGAGACCCAGTACTTC,CASSSFGRGLGETQYF
TRBJ1-1,13,TRBV7-9,TRBD1,TGTGCCAGCACGGGACAGGGCAACACTGAAGCTTTCTTT,CASTGQGNTEAFF
TRBJ2-7,12,TRBV19,TRBD2,TGTGCCAGGGGCCAGCGGGAATACGAGCAGTACTTC,CARGQREYEQYF
TRBJ2-3,18,TRBV18,-,TGTGCCAGCTCACCACCGTTACCGTCACAGGGCAGACGGGATACGCAGTATTTT,CASSPPLPSQGRRDTQYF
TRBJ2-1,17,TRBV4-1,-,TGCGCCAGCAGCCAAGTCGGGGCGGGGTTCGCCTACAATGAGCAGTTCTTC,CASSQVGAGFAYNEQFF
TRBJ1-4,14,TRBV2,-,TGTGCCAGCAGGGGGCTGGGGATTAATGAAAAACTGTTTTTT,CASRGLGINEKLFF
TRBJ1-2,15,TRBV5-4,TRBD1,TGTGCCAGCAGCCCAGGGGGGCTGGCCTCCTATGGCTACACCTTC,CASSPGGLASYGYTF
TRBJ2-3,16,TRBV11-2,-,TGTGCCAGCAGCCCGGGGTGGGGTTTCGGCACAGATACGCAGTATTTT,CASSPGWGFGTDTQYF
TRBJ2-1,18,TRBV4-3,-,TGCGCCAGCAGCCAAGATGTCCCAGCGAGGATGACCTACAATGAGCAGTTCTTC,CASSQDVPARMTYNEQFF
TRBJ2-6,16,TRBV18,-,TGTGCCAGCTCACCACCGGGGCTCTCTGGGGCCAACGTCCTGACTTTC,CASSPPGLSGANVLTF
TRBJ2-7,15,TRBV29-1,TRBD2,TGCAGCGTTGTCATAGCGGGAGGGCCGGGCTACGAGCAGTACTTC,CSVVIAGGPGYEQYF
TRBJ1-3,14,TRBV9,-,TGTGCCAGCAGCGTAGCCAGGGGTGGAAACACCATATATTTT,CASSVARGGNTIYF
TRBJ2-7,14,TRBV6-5,TRBD1,TGTGCCAGCAGACCCGGGACAGGGTTTAACGAGCAGTACTTC,CASRPGTGFNEQYF
TRBJ1-1,15,TRBV5-1,-,TGCGCCAGCAGCTTGGCCCTCGGACTTAACACTGAAGCTTTCTTT,CASSLALGLNTEAFF